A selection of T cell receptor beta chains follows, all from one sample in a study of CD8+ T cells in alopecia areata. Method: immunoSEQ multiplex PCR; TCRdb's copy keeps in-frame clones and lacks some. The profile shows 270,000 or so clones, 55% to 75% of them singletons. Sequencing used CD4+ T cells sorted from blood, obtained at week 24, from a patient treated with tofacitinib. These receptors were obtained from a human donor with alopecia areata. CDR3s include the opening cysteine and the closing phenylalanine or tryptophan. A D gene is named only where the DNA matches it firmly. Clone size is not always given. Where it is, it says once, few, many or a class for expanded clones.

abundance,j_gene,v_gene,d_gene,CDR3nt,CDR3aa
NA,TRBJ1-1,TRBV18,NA,TGTGCCAGCTCACTGACGGAGGACACTGAAGCTTTCTTT,CASSLTEDTEAFF
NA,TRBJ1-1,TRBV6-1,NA,TGTGCCAGCAGTGCACTCTCCAGGGGAAACGCTTTCTTT,CASSALSRGNAFF
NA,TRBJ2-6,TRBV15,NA,TGTGCCACCAGCGGACCGGGACTCAAGTCTGGGGCCAACGTCCTGACTTTC,CATSGPGLKSGANVLTF
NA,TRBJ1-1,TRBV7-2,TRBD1,TGTGCCAGCACCGTTACAGGGGCGGCCACTGAAGCTTTCTTT,CASTVTGAATEAFF
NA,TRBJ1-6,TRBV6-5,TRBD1,TGTGCCAGCAACCCAGGGGGTTTGAATTCACCCCTCCACTTT,CASNPGGLNSPLHF
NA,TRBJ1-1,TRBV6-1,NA,TGTGCCAGCAGTGAAGCGCCCGGCAGCGTGAACACTGAAGCTTTCTTT,CASSEAPGSVNTEAFF
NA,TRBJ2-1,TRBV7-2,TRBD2,TGTGCCAGCAGCCGACCCGCTATAGCGGGGACCCTTTACAATGAGCAGTTCTTC,CASSRPAIAGTLYNEQFF
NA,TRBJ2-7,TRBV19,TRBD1,TGTGCCAGTAGTGCCCGGGACAGGGGGAGATACGAGCAGTACTTC,CASSARDRGRYEQYF
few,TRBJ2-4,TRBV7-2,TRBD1,TGTGCCAGCAGCTTATTTGGACAGGGGGATGCCAAAAACATTCAGTACTTC,CASSLFGQGDAKNIQYF
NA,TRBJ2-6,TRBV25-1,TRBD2,TGTGCCAGCAGTGTCAGGGAGGGGATCTCTGGGGCCAACGTCCTGACTTTC,CASSVREGISGANVLTF
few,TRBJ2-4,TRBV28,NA,TGTGCCAGCAGCTCATCACCCCTCAGGGGCTTTACCAAAAACATTCAGTACTTC,CASSSSPLRGFTKNIQYF
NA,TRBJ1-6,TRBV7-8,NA,TGTGCCAGCAGCGGAAGGGTCCAGGGAAGGAATTCACCCCTCCACTTT,CASSGRVQGRNSPLHF
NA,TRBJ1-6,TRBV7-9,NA,TGTGCCAGCAGCTTAGAGGGGGGCACCCTCCACTTT,CASSLEGGTLHF
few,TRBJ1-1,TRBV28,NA,TGTGCCAGCAGTTGGTCCACTGAAGCTTTCTTT,CASSWSTEAFF
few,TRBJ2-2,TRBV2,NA,TGTGCCAGCAGTGAACGACAGAGCGTTACCGGGGAGCTGTTTTTT,CASSERQSVTGELFF
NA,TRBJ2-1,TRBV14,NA,TGTGCCAGCAGCCAAGTCAATCGTGCATCTCTGTTCTTC,CASSQVNRASLFF
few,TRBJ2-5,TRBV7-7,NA,TGTGCTAGCGGACCCGGGACAGCAGGGGAGACCCAGTACTTC,CASGPGTAGETQYF
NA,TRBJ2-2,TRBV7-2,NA,TGTGCCAGCAGCTCAGTATTTCTGAGGACAGCGAACACCGGGGAGCTGTTTTTT,CASSSVFLRTANTGELFF
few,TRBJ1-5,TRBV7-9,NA,TGTGCCAGCAGCTTAGGCCAGGATCAGCCCCAGCATTTT,CASSLGQDQPQHF
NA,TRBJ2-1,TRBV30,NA,TGTGCCTGGAGTAGGCACACTATAGGGGAGCAGTTCTTC,CAWSRHTIGEQFF
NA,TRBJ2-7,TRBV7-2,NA,TGTGCCAGCAGCTTAGGGTCTATGGGTACCTACGAGCAGTACTTC,CASSLGSMGTYEQYF
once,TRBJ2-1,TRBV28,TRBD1,TGTGCCCTCCGGGACAGGAACAATGAGCAGTTCTTC,CALRDRNNEQFF
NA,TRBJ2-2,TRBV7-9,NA,TGTGCCAGCACCACCTTCCCCGGGGAGCTGTTTTTT,CASTTFPGELFF
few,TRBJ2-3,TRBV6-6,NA,TGTGCCAGCCACGGACGGATTTTTACAGATACGCAGTATTTT,CASHGRIFTDTQYF
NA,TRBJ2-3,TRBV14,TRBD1,TGTGCCAGCAGCATCAGGACAGGGACAGATACGCAGTATTTT,CASSIRTGTDTQYF
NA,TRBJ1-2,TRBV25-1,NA,TGTGCCAGCAGTGAATTGAACAGGATCCTCTTC,CASSELNRILF
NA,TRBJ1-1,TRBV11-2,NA,TGTGCCAGCAGCTTTCGTGAGGGGGGAACTGAAGCTTTCTTT,CASSFREGGTEAFF
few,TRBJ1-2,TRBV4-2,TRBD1,TGTGCCAGCAGCCAGTCGACAGGGGAGGCCTATGGCTACACCTTC,CASSQSTGEAYGYTF
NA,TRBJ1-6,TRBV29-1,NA,TGCAGCGTTCCGACGAGGGGAATCTATAATTCACCCCTCCACTTT,CSVPTRGIYNSPLHF
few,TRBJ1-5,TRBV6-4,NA,TGTGCCAGCAGACACCGAGGGGGAGGACAGCCTAATCAGCCCCAGCATTTT,CASRHRGGGQPNQPQHF
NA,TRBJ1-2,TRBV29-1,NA,TGCAGCGCCGAAGGGAGGGACTATGGCTACACCTTC,CSAEGRDYGYTF
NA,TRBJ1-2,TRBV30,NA,TGTGCCTGGTTTAACTATGGCTACACCTTC,CAWFNYGYTF
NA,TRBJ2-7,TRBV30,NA,TGTGCCTGGGATCCAAGGGGGGACTCTGCCTACGAGCAGTACTTC,CAWDPRGDSAYEQYF
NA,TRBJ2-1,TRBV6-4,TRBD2,TGTGCCAGCAAGGTAGCGGGGGGCCACAATGAGCAGTTCTTC,CASKVAGGHNEQFF
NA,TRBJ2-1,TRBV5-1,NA,TGCGCCAGCAGCTTGGGGCCCTTGGAGCAGTTCTTC,CASSLGPLEQFF
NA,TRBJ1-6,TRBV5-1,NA,TGCGCCAGCAGCCTCGACAGGAGCGAATACTCACCCCTCCACTTT,CASSLDRSEYSPLHF
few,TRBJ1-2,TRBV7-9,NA,TGTGCCAGCAGCTTAACGCAGGGGTCTGGCTACACCTTC,CASSLTQGSGYTF
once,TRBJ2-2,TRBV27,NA,TGTGCCAGCAGTCCCACTCTGATGACCGGGGAGCTGTTTTTT,CASSPTLMTGELFF
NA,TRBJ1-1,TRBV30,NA,TGTGCCTGGAAGCAAGGGGTGAACACTGAAGCTTTCTTT,CAWKQGVNTEAFF
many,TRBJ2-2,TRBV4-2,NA,TGTGCCAGCAGCCACAGAGAGAACACCGGGGAGCTGTTTTTT,CASSHRENTGELFF
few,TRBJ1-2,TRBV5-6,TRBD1,TGTGCCAGCAGCTCGAGCCGGACAGGGAGGAAGAACTATGGCTACACCTTC,CASSSSRTGRKNYGYTF
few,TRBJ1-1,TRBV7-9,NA,TGTGCCAGCAGCCTTCCAGGGCCCACTGAAGCTTTCTTT,CASSLPGPTEAFF
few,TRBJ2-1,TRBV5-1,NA,TGCGCCAGCAGCTTAGGGGGGGCGAACTCCTACAATGAGCAGTTCTTC,CASSLGGANSYNEQFF
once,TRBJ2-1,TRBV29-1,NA,TGCAGCGTTGAAACGGGGGTCCAGGATGAGCAGTTCTTC,CSVETGVQDEQFF
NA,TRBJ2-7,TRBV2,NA,TGTGCCAGCGTCCGGGACGGGGGCTCCTACGAGCAGTACTTC,CASVRDGGSYEQYF
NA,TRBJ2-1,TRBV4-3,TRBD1,TGCGCCAGCAGCCAAGAAGTGGGACAGGCCAACAATGAGCAGTTCTTC,CASSQEVGQANNEQFF